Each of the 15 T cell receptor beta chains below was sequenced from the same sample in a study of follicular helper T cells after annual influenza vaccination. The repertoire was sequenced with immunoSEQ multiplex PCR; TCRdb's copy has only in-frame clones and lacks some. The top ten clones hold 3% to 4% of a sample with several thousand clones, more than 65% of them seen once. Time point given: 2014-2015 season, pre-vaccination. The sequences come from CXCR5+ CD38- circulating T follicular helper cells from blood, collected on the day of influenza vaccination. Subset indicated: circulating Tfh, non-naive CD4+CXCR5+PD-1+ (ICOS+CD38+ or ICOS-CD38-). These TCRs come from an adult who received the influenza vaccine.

The CDR3 protein is CASTRAGGNTIYF. The CDR3 DNA reads TGTGCCAGTACGAGGGCAGGTGGAAACACCATATATTTT. J is TRBJ1-3 and V is TRBV19; D ambiguous. The CDR3 consists of 13 residues. The germline gives CDR1 LNHDA, CDR2 SQIVND (reference sequence). Trimming stripped 7 bases from V and 3 bases from J, with 10 bases between.

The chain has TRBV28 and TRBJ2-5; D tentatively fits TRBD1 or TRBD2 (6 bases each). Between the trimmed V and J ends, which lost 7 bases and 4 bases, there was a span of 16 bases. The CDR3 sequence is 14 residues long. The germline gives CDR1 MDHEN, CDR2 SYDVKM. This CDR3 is CASTSGGGGETQYF. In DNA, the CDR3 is TGTGCCAGCACCTCTGGAGGGGGAGGAGAGACCCAGTACTTC. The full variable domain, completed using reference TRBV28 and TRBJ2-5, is DVKVTQSSRYLVKRTGEKVFLECVQDMDHENMFWYRQDPGLGLRLIYFSYDVKMKEKGDIPEGYSVSREKKERFSLILESASTNQTSMYLCASTSGGGGETQYFGPGTRLLVL.

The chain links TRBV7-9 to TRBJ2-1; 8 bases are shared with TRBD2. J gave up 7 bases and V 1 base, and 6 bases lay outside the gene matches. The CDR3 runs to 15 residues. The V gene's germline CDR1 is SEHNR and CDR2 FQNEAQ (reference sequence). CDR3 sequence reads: CASSLDGGALNEQFF. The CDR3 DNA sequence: TGTGCCAGCAGCTTAGACGGGGGGGCGTTAAATGAGCAGTTCTTC. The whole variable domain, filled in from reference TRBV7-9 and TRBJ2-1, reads DTGVSQNPRHKITKRGQNVTFRCDPISEHNRLYWYRQTLGQGPEFLTYFQNEAQLEKSRLLSDRFSAERPKGSFSTLEIQRTEQGDSAMYLCASSLDGGALNEQFFGPGTRLTVL.

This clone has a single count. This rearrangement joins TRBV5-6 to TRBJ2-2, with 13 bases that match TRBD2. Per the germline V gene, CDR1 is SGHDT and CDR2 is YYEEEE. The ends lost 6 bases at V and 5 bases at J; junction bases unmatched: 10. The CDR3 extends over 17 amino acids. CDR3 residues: CASTLGLAGDGTGELFF. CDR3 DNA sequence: TGTGCCAGCACCCTAGGACTAGCGGGAGATGGGACCGGGGAGCTGTTTTTT.

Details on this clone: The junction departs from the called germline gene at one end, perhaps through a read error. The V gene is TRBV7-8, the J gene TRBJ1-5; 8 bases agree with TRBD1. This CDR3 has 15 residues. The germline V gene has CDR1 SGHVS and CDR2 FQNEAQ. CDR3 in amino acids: CASSLADRGNQPQHF. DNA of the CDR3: TGTGCCAGCAGCTTAGCAGACAGGGGAAATCAACCCCAGCATTTT.

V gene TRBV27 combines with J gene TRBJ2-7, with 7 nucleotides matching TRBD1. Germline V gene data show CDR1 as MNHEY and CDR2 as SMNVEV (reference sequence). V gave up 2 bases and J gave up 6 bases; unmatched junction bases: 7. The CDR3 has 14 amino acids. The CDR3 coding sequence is TGTGCCAGCAGTTTAGAAGGGGGCGGACGCGAGCAGTACTTC. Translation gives CASSLEGGGREQYF.

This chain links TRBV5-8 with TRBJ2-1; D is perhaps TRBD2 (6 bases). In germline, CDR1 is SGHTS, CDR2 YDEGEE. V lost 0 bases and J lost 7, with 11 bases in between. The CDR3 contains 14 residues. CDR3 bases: TGTGCCAGCAGCTTGGCCGTTAGCGGTAATGAGCAGTTCTTC. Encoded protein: CASSLAVSGNEQFF.

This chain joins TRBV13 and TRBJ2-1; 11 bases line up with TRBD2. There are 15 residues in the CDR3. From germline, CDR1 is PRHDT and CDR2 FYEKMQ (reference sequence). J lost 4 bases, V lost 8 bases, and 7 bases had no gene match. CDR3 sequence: CASGSSGRYYNEQFF. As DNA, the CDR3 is TGTGCCAGCGGCTCTAGCGGGAGGTATTACAATGAGCAGTTCTTC.

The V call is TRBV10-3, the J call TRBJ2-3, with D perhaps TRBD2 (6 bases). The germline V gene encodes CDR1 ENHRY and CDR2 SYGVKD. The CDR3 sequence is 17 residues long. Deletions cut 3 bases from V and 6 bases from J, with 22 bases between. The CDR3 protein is CAISDPELALIKDTQYF. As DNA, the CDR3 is TGTGCCATCAGTGATCCAGAACTAGCCCTAATTAAGGATACGCAGTATTTT.

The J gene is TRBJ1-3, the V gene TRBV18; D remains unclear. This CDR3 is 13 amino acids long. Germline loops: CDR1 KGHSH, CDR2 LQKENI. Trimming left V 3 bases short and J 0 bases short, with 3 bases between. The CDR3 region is CASSPDSGNTIYF. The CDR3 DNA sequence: TGTGCCAGCTCACCCGACTCTGGAAACACCATATATTTT.

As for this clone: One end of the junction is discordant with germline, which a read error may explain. CDR3 amino acids: CASSIAGTDANYGYTF. The CDR3 nucleotides read TGTGCCAGCAGCATAGCCGGGACGGATGCTAACTATGGCTACACCTTC. The rearrangement uses TRBV7-8 and TRBJ1-2; maybe TRBD1 (5 bases). Germline CDR1 is SGHVS and CDR2 is FQNEAQ. The CDR3 extends over 16 amino acids.

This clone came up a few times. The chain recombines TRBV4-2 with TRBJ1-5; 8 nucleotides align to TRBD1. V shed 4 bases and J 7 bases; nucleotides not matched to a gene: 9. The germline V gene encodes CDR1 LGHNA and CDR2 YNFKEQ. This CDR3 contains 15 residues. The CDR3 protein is CASSRDRRTEQPQHF. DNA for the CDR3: TGTGCCAGCAGCCGGGACAGGAGAACGGAACAGCCCCAGCATTTT.

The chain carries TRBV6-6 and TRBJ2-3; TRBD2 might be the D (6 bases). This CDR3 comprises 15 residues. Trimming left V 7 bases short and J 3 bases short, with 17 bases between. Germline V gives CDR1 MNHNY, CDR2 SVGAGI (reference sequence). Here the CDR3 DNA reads TGTGCCAGCACCTACGGGGACGGGAGAACAGATACGCAGTATTTT. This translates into CASTYGDGRTDTQYF.

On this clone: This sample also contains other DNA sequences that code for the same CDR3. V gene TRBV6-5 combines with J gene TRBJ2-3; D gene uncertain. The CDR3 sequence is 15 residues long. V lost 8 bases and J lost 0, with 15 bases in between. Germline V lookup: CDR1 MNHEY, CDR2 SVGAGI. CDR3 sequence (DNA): TGTGCCAGCCGCCTGGCTCTATCTAGCACAGATACGCAGTATTTT. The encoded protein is CASRLALSSTDTQYF.

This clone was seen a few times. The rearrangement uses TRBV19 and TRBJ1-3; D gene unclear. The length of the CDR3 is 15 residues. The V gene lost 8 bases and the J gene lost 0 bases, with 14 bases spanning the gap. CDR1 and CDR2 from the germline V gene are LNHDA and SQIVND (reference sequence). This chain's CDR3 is CASGNYGTSGNTIYF. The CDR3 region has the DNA TGTGCCAGTGGAAATTATGGCACCTCTGGAAACACCATATATTTT.